This T cell receptor beta chain was captured by sequencing in a study of OX40 agonist ivuxolimab in advanced cancers. At the level of the whole study: Ivuxolimab, which targeted the costimulatory receptor OX40 (CD134), was an agonistic, fully human IgG2 monoclonal antibody. The purpose of peripheral TCRbeta sequencing was to test whether ivuxolimab changed TCR sequence diversity and led to clonal T-cell expansion. In the dose-escalation cohort, roughly four fifths of patients were male, and the mean age was approximately 60 years, with a range of roughly 20 to 80. Intravenous ivuxolimab was administered to patients every 2 weeks at six dose levels: 0.01, 0.1, 0.3, 1.5, 3 and 10 mg/kg. The paper describes the monotherapy dose-escalation part (N ≈ 52 patients) of the phase I trial of ivuxolimab. Partial responses occurred in three dose-escalation patients, of whom one had hepatocellular carcinoma and two had cutaneous melanoma. Patients were allowed to have had prior anti-PD-1, anti-PD-L1 or anti-CTLA-4 therapy, and 30% to 50% of the dose-escalation patients had previously received checkpoint inhibitors. Of the roughly 54 dose-escalation patients, hepatocellular carcinoma was present in about 19, melanoma in around 15, renal cell carcinoma in 9 and head and neck cancer in 9.

Genomic DNA was isolated from the sorted cells so that the TCRbeta CDR3 region could be sequenced. TCRbeta CDR3 regions were sequenced using the immunoSEQ Assay. TCRdb obtained this table from immuneACCESS and retained in-frame rearrangements with V and J assigned. These tables miss some clones; where compared with another copy, unresolved V genes account for less than half of the shortfall, and the remainder is unexplained. Here the sample has approximately 11,000 clones; roughly 70% occur a single time. The ten largest clones capture around 33% of the sample. Study-level results and caveats: At doses of 0.1 to 3.0 mg/kg, clonal expansion of both CD4+ and CD8+ T cells in blood was seen between baseline and week 6. The antigen specificity of the clonally expanded peripheral T cells was not determined. Low levels of normalized T-cell clonal expansion were also shown by some nonresponding patients. Partial responders in the 0.1-3.0 mg/kg groups had among the lowest normalized peripheral clonal expansion, especially among CD8+ T cells. After ivuxolimab, CD8+ T cells had more expanded clones than CD4+ T cells on average.

Notes on this clone: Its antigen is still unknown. The input lacks base qualities; no much larger clone sits a single base away.

The trial excluded patients who had a history of autoimmune disease or who were on systemic immunosuppression. In every dose cohort, peripheral blood was drawn for TCR sequencing at baseline, cycle 4 day 1, and cycle 7 day 1. Samples came from an open-label, multicenter, first-in-human phase I dose-escalation trial of ivuxolimab. Adults with locally advanced or metastatic melanoma, renal cell, hepatocellular, or head and neck squamous cell carcinoma were enrolled in the trial. Before TCR sequencing, CD4+ T cells and CD8+ T cells from peripheral blood were sorted into separate populations. In the germline V gene, CDR1 corresponds to MGHRA and CDR2 to YSYEKL. Germline trimming amounts to 4 bases on V and 5 bases on J, with 9 as the count of junction bases outside the gene matches. Measured from the cysteine to the phenylalanine, the CDR3 is 16 residues long. Just the 48-base CDR3 DNA is kept, in frame starting at base 1.

The sample was CD4+ or CD8+ T cells sorted from blood, taken in a trial of the OX40 agonist ivuxolimab. The sequence joins TRBV4-1 to TRBJ1-4; 8 bases in the junction line up with TRBD1. The clonotype originates from an adult with an advanced solid tumor such as melanoma, head and neck, liver or kidney cancer. The sequenced DNA: TGCGCCAGCAGCCCCCATCCGACAGGGGAGAATGAAAAACTGTTTTTT. It translates to CASSPHPTGENEKLFF.